This T cell receptor (beta chain) was identified during a study of shared clonotypes between healthy human individuals. Remarks on this clone: The antigen remains undetermined.

Sequenced by immunoSEQ multiplex PCR; TCRdb stores in-frame clones only, minus some. The sample records about 2.3 million clones, about 90% being singletons. This CDR3 is 17 amino acids long. The V and J ends lost 3 bases and 5 bases respectively, with 20 bases between them. Study-wide results and limits: For naive CD4 cells, roughly 5.5% of clonotypes were shared across a handful of donors. Memory subsets had estimated richness that was generally smaller than that of naive subsets.

The clonotype was recovered from a man between 18 and 29 years old in good health. Some clones in this sample may be carry-over from other donors' samples. The chain has TRBV23-1 and TRBJ1-5; D is unresolved. TRBV23-1 is an ORF for which the function is uncertain. Source material: naive CD4+ T cells from PBMCs. Subset indicated: CD45RA+ positively selected. As DNA, the CDR3 is TGCGCCAGCAGTCACCCTCCTAGGGAAGGGCCCCATCAGCCCCAGCATTTT. Translating gives CASSHPPREGPHQPQHF.